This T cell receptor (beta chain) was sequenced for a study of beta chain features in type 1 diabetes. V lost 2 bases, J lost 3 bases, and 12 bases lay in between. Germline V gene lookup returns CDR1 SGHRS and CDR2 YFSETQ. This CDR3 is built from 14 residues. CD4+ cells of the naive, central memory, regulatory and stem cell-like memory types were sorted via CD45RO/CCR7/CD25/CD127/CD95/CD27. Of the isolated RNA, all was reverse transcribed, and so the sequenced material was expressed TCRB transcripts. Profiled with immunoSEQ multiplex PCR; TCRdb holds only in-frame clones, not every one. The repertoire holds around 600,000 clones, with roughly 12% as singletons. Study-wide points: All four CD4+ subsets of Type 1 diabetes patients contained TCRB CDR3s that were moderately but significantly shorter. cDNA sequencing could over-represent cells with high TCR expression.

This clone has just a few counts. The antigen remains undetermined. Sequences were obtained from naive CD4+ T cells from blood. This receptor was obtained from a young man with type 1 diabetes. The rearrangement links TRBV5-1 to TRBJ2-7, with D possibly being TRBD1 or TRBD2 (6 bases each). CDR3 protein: CASSLRGRDYEQYF. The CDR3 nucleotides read TGCGCCAGCAGCTTACGGGGGCGAGACTACGAGCAGTACTTC.